The entry below describes one T cell receptor (beta chain). Its antigen is still unknown. This sample is drawn from a study of CD4+ T cells in melanoma. The V gene's germline CDR1 is MNHEY and CDR2 SVGAGI. Trimming shortened V by 0 bases and J by 7 bases, and 10 bases separated the two germline ends. The CDR3 is made up of 15 amino acids. Sequencing used immunoSEQ multiplex PCR; TCRdb keeps in-frame clones, though not all of them. The table has about 9,600 clones, more than 60% seen once. Study conclusions and caveats: Neoantigen-specific CD4+ T cells in melanoma reportedly had diverse differentiation states. A reported correlation linked neoantigen-specific CD4+ T cells to CD8+, macrophage and B cell function.

The gene calls are TRBV6-5 and TRBJ1-6, with D uncertain. Sample: cells from a culture (not recorded whether cultured in vitro). This TCR was recovered from a human donor with melanoma. CDR3 bases: TGTGCCAGCAGTTACTCAGGCAGTGCGAATTCACCCCTCCACTTT. As protein: CASSYSGSANSPLHF.